This T cell receptor beta chain was documented in a study of blood T cell repertoires in COVID-19. The overall study: Italy, Spain and the United States were the sources of the convalescent and acute COVID-19 samples. Nucleic acid was either cDNA or gDNA, and it came from T cells, B-cell-depleted T cells, or PBMCs.

Study processing details: Reference gene primer amplification yielded estimated nucleated cell counts. Generated by immunoSEQ multiplex PCR, the TCRdb table keeps only in-frame clones and is missing some. That table is the source of V, J and clone size, and D and trimming were worked out from the DNA. The sample contains under 500,000 clones, around 89% of which appear only once. The CDR3 extends over 14 amino acids. The V end lost 2 bases, the J end lost 3 bases, and 10 bases lay between the germline ends. Looked up from germline, CDR1 is MNHEY and CDR2 is SVGAGI. The chain recombines TRBV6-5 with TRBJ1-2, with a weak D call TRBD1 (5 bases). Specimen: peripheral blood. The sequence was collected from a woman aged 25 to 45 with acute or convalescent COVID-19. The CDR3 DNA reads as TGTGCCAGCAGTTACGACAGCCTCTACTATGGCTACACCTTC. Amino acid sequence: CASSYDSLYYGYTF.